Detailed here is one T cell receptor (beta chain). The sample comes from a study of cytomegalovirus exposure and HLA in healthy donors. The PCR had 60 Vbeta and 13 Jbeta primers. Some clones are missing from TCRdb's copy, which holds only in-frame ones; the method was immunoSEQ multiplex PCR. Here the sample spans 130,000 to 150,000 clones, over 65% being singletons. This CDR3 is built from 15 residues. V lost 4 bases and J lost 5; bases outside the gene matches: 11. Germline V lookup: CDR1 SGHNT, CDR2 YYREEE (reference sequence). The chain links TRBV5-4 to TRBJ1-1; 7 bases map to TRBD1. The specimen sequenced was PBMCs. The sequence was obtained from a middle-aged man in good health and CMV-seropositive. CDR3 sequence: CASSQAPTGATEAFF. In DNA, the CDR3 is TGTGCCAGCAGCCAGGCCCCCACAGGGGCGACTGAAGCTTTCTTT.